Below are 24 T cell receptor beta chains sequenced from a single sample in a study of beta chain features in type 1 diabetes. General study points: Within each of all four CD4+ subsets, Type 1 diabetes patients had TCRB CDR3s that were moderately but significantly shorter.

Every bit of the isolated RNA underwent reverse transcription, so sequencing read expressed TCRB transcripts. TCRdb's copy holds only in-frame clones and misses some; the assay was immunoSEQ multiplex PCR. This table holds 200,000 to 250,000 clones, more than 11% found once. Their antigens are not known. Sample: naive CD4+ T cells from blood. The receptors derive from a man aged 25 to 45 with type 1 diabetes.

This chain connects TRBV5-1 to TRBJ2-5; 8 bases agree with TRBD2. Germline V gives CDR1 SGHRS, CDR2 YFSETQ. The junction had 1 base not matched to a gene; V was cut back by 5 bases and J by 1 base. There are 13 residues in the CDR3. The CDR3, as DNA: TGCGCCAGCAGGACTAGCGCCCAAGAGACCCAGTACTTC. The encoded protein is CASRTSAQETQYF.

The V and J genes are TRBV19 and TRBJ1-2, with no clear D. The CDR3 contains 16 residues. V dropped 6 bases and J dropped 6 bases, with 23 bases sitting between them. The V gene's germline CDR1 is LNHDA and CDR2 SQIVND (reference sequence). CDR3 region: CASSARLIPASDGYTF. The CDR3 DNA reads as TGTGCCAGTAGCGCTCGACTGATCCCGGCGTCGGATGGCTACACCTTC.

This clone showed up just a few times. The V call is TRBV7-9, the J call TRBJ2-3, with 11 nucleotides matching TRBD2. The CDR3 length is 16 residues. V shed 5 bases, J shed 1 base, and the junction held 5 bases outside the gene matches. Looked up from germline, CDR1 is SEHNR and CDR2 is FQNEAQ (reference sequence). As DNA, the CDR3 is TGTGCCAGCAGCAACGGGACTAGCGGCCGCACAGATACGCAGTATTTT. Amino acid sequence: CASSNGTSGRTDTQYF.

This clone occurred a few times. The J gene is TRBJ2-7, the V gene TRBV27, with a weak D call TRBD1 (5 bases). The V end was cut by 7 bases, the J end by 2 bases, with 15 bases between. Germline V gene data show CDR1 as MNHEY and CDR2 as SMNVEV (reference sequence). This CDR3 comprises 14 residues. CDR3 bases: TGTGCCAGCACCTTGGGGCGACCTCCCTACGAGCAGTACTTC. The encoded protein is CASTLGRPPYEQYF.

A word on this clone: The sample has other DNA sequences that encode this CDR3 too. V gene TRBV7-9 combines with J gene TRBJ1-2; the match to TRBD1 covers 8 bases. Germline V CDR1 and CDR2: SEHNR, FQNEAQ (reference sequence). Trimming took 2 bases from V and 8 from J; bases not matched to a gene: 7. CDR3 length: 14 amino acids. This CDR3 reads CASSLIGTGGGYTF. CDR3 DNA: TGTGCCAGCAGCTTAATCGGGACAGGCGGGGGCTACACCTTC. Supplemented by reference TRBV7-9 and TRBJ1-2, the full variable domain reads DTGVSQNPRHKITKRGQNVTFRCDPISEHNRLYWYRQTLGQGPEFLTYFQNEAQLEKSRLLSDRFSAERPKGSFSTLEIQRTEQGDSAMYLCASSLIGTGGGYTFGSGTRLTVV.

This sequence joins TRBV5-4 and TRBJ2-5; D gene unclear. Between the trimmed V and J ends, which lost 1 base and 2 bases, there was a span of 9 bases. The CDR3 covers 14 residues. CDR1 is SGHNT, CDR2 YYREEE, per germline (reference sequence). The DNA of the CDR3 is TGTGCCAGCAGCTTGTTAGCAGCGCAAGAGACCCAGTACTTC. Protein: CASSLLAAQETQYF.

This clone has just a few counts. An end of the junction differs from the germline gene, which may be a read error. The CDR3 is CASSEEGLSPLHF. The CDR3 region has the DNA TGCGCCAGCAGCGAAGAGGGGCTTTCACCCCTCCACTTT. V usage is TRBV4-1 and J usage is TRBJ1-6; TRBD1 might be the D (5 bases). This CDR3 has 13 amino acids. In germline, CDR1 is MGHRA, CDR2 YSYEKL.

The chain joins TRBV7-9 to TRBJ2-7; 7 bases fit TRBD1. Germline lookup yields CDR1 SEHNR and CDR2 FQNEAQ (reference sequence). V lost 5 bases to trimming and J lost 1 base; unmatched junction nucleotides: 14. The CDR3 has 17 residues. This CDR3 reads CASSPYRGAGGSYEQYF. The DNA of the CDR3 is TGTGCCAGCAGCCCCTACAGGGGCGCGGGCGGTTCCTACGAGCAGTACTTC.

The chain links TRBV27 to TRBJ2-7; D possibly corresponds to TRBD1 (6 bases). The CDR3 has 14 amino acids. V lost 8 bases, J lost 5 bases, and 19 bases lay in between. The germline V gene has CDR1 MNHEY and CDR2 SMNVEV (reference sequence). In DNA, the CDR3 is TGTGCCAGCTCTCGGGGCAGGGGTGAGAACGAGCAGTACTTC. This encodes CASSRGRGENEQYF.

The chain is built from TRBV25-1 and TRBJ2-1; 7 positions agree with TRBD2. V shed 8 bases and J 4 bases; nucleotides not matched to a gene: 8. Per germline, CDR1 MGHDK and CDR2 SYGVNS. This CDR3 is 14 amino acids long. The CDR3 bases are TGTGCCAGCGGCACTAGCGTTTCATACAATGAGCAGTTCTTC. Translated, it gives CASGTSVSYNEQFF.

This chain uses TRBV5-6 with TRBJ1-5; possibly TRBD1 for D (6 bases). The CDR3 loop spans 17 amino acids. The V and J ends lost 4 bases and 0 bases respectively, with 17 bases between them. Germline V gives CDR1 SGHDT, CDR2 YYEEEE. As DNA, the CDR3 is TGTGCCAGCAGCAGGATGGCGGGGGGCCTTAGCAATCAGCCCCAGCATTTT. Translation gives CASSRMAGGLSNQPQHF.

There are a few counts of this clone. This chain connects TRBV7-2 to TRBJ1-1; tentative D call: TRBD1 (6 bases). Germline CDR1 is SGHTA and CDR2 is FQGNSA. Trimming took off 6 bases at V and 6 bases at J, with 17 bases between the two ends. The CDR3 is 14 residues long. CDR3 coding DNA: TGTGCCAGCAGACACACAGGGAAGGGCCCTGAAGCTTTCTTT. The encoded protein is CASRHTGKGPEAFF.

The rearrangement uses TRBV18 and TRBJ2-1, with a weak D call TRBD2 (6 bases). The CDR3 extends over 16 amino acids. V lost 3 bases to trimming and J lost 0 bases, with 12 bases between them. Germline V CDR1 and CDR2: KGHSH, LQKENI. The DNA of the CDR3 is TGTGCCAGCTCACCTACTAGCCCGAGCTCCTACAATGAGCAGTTCTTC. Protein product: CASSPTSPSSYNEQFF.

This chain links TRBV30 with TRBJ2-3; D call uncertain. Trimming left V 5 bases short and J 0 bases short, with 6 bases between. The CDR3 is 12 residues long. Germline V lookup: CDR1 GTSNPN, CDR2 SVGIG (reference sequence). CDR3 coding DNA: TGTGCCTGGGACATTAGCACAGATACGCAGTATTTT. Its translation is CAWDISTDTQYF. Supplemented by reference TRBV30 and TRBJ2-3, the full variable domain reads SQTIHQWPATLVQPVGSPLSLECTVEGTSNPNLYWYRQAAGRGLQLLFYSVGIGQISSEVPQNLSASRPQDRQFILSSKKLLLSDSGFYLCAWDISTDTQYFGPGTRLTVL.

The V and J genes are TRBV7-9 and TRBJ1-4; D is ambiguous. V gave up 3 bases and J gave up 0 bases, with 5 bases separating them. This CDR3 is 14 amino acids long. CDR1 and CDR2 (germline): SEHNR, FQNEAQ (reference sequence). The CDR3 loop is CASSLSATNEKLFF. CDR3 bases: TGTGCCAGCAGCTTGAGTGCAACTAATGAAAAACTGTTTTTT. Full variable domain (remainder filled in from reference TRBV7-9 and TRBJ1-4): DTGVSQNPRHKITKRGQNVTFRCDPISEHNRLYWYRQTLGQGPEFLTYFQNEAQLEKSRLLSDRFSAERPKGSFSTLEIQRTEQGDSAMYLCASSLSATNEKLFFGSGTQLSVL.

The genes are TRBV11-2 and TRBJ2-5; TRBD2 agrees at 7 bases. Germline CDR1 is SGHAT and CDR2 is FQNNGV. V trimming: 5 bases; J trimming: 2 bases; junction bases outside the gene matches: 8. The CDR3 is 15 amino acids. CDR3 in DNA: TGTGCCAGCAGCCCCGGGACTATCCAACAAGAGACCCAGTACTTC. It translates to CASSPGTIQQETQYF.

The table lists this clone with a few counts. V and J are TRBV10-3 and TRBJ2-7; TRBD1 agrees at 7 bases. This CDR3 has 11 residues. CDR1 ENHRY and CDR2 SYGVKD come from the germline V gene. The CDR3 bases are TGTGCCATCAGTGAGTCGACAGGGTTAGAGGTC. This gives the protein CAISESTGLEV.

The rearrangement joins TRBV10-3 to TRBJ2-3; D is uncertain. The germline CDR1 and CDR2 sequences are ENHRY and SYGVKD. Between the trimmed V and J ends, which lost 4 bases and 2 bases, there was a span of 16 bases. The CDR3 is 16 residues long. The CDR3: CAISGAYVGLTDTQYF. CDR3 DNA sequence: TGTGCCATCAGTGGGGCGTACGTGGGCCTCACAGATACGCAGTATTTT.

This rearrangement joins TRBV5-1 to TRBJ2-1, with 7 nucleotides matching TRBD1. From germline, CDR1 is SGHRS and CDR2 YFSETQ. The CDR3 is made up of 18 amino acids. The J segment lost 7 bases and the V segment lost 2 bases, leaving 18 bases of the junction unmatched. The CDR3: CASSFRTGTDLGGNEQFF. DNA of the CDR3: TGCGCCAGCAGCTTCCGGACAGGCACCGATCTTGGGGGTAATGAGCAGTTCTTC.

This clone turned up a few times. CDR3 loop: CASSLDSPSGGLRDTQYF. CDR3 DNA sequence: TGTGCCAGCAGCTTAGATTCGCCTAGCGGGGGGCTCCGGGATACGCAGTATTTT. This chain joins TRBV11-2 and TRBJ2-3; 11 bases align to TRBD2. The CDR3 is 18 amino acids. Trimming took 0 bases from V and 6 from J; bases not matched to a gene: 11. The germline CDR1 and CDR2 sequences are SGHAT and FQNNGV.

In nucleotides, the CDR3 is TGTGCCAGCAGTGAAGATAGCAGAGAGACCCAGTACTTC. Amino acid sequence: CASSEDSRETQYF. This sequence joins TRBV2 and TRBJ2-5; D gene unclear. V shed 1 base and J shed 4 bases, with 7 bases lying between them. The germline V gene has CDR1 SNHLY and CDR2 FYNNEI. The CDR3 has 13 residues.

This clone has just a few counts. This chain joins TRBV6-1 and TRBJ1-5; D might be TRBD1 (6 bases). The germline gives CDR1 MNHNS, CDR2 SASEGT. V was trimmed by 8 bases and J by 2 bases, leaving 10 bases between them. The CDR3 is made up of 13 amino acids. The CDR3: CASGQTRNQPQHF. In nucleotides, the CDR3 is TGTGCCAGCGGACAGACGCGCAATCAGCCCCAGCATTTT.

This clone came up a few times. CDR3 protein: CASSSSRSNQPQHF. The DNA for the CDR3 is TGTGCCAGCAGCTCGTCGAGGAGCAATCAGCCCCAGCATTTT. This chain connects TRBV5-6 to TRBJ1-5; unclear D gene. Germline V lookup: CDR1 SGHDT, CDR2 YYEEEE. V gave up 3 bases and J gave up 1 base, with 8 bases separating them. The CDR3 extends over 14 amino acids.

V is TRBV5-1 and J is TRBJ2-2; a weak D match, TRBD2 (6 bases). The CDR3 has 15 amino acids. The ends were cut back, 0 bases at V and 5 bases at J, with 11 bases in the middle. Germline V lookup: CDR1 SGHRS, CDR2 YFSETQ. This CDR3 reads CASSLAGVGTGELFF. The CDR3 nucleotides are TGCGCCAGCAGCTTGGCGGGAGTTGGGACCGGGGAGCTGTTTTTT.